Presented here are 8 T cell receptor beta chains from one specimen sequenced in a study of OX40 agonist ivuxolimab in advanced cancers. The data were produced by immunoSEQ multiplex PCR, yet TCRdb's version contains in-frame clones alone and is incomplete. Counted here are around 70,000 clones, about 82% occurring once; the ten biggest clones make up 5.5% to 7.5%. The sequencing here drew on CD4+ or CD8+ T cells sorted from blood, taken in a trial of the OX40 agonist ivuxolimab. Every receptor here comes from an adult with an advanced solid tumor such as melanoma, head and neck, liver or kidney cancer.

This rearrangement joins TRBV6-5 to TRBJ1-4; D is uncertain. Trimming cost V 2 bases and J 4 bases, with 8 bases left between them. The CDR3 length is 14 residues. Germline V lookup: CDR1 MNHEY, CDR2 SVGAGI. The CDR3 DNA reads TGTGCCAGCAGTTACAGGCGGAATAATGAAAAACTGTTTTTT. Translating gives CASSYRRNNEKLFF.

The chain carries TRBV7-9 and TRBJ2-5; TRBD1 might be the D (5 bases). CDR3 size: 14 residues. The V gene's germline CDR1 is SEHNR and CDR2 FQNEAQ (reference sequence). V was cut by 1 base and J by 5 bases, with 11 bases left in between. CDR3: CASSLGGAGETQYF. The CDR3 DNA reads TGTGCCAGCAGCTTAGGTGGGGCCGGGGAGACCCAGTACTTC.

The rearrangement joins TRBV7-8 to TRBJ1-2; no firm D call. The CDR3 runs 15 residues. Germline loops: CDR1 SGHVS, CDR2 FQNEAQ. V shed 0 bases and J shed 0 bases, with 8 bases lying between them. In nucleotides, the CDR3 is TGTGCCAGCAGCTTAGCGAGGAGCACTAACTATGGCTACACCTTC. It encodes CASSLARSTNYGYTF.

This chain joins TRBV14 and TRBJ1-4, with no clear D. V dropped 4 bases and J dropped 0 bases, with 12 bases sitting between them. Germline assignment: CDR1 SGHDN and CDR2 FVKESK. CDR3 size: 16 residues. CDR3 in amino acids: CASSRGIAATNEKLFF. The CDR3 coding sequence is TGTGCCAGCAGCCGAGGGATAGCGGCAACTAATGAAAAACTGTTTTTT. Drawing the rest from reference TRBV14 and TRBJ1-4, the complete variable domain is EAGVTQFPSHSVIEKGQTVTLRCDPISGHDNLYWYRRVMGKEIKFLLHFVKESKQDESGMPNNRFLAERTGGTYSTLKVQPAELEDSGVYFCASSRGIAATNEKLFFGSGTQLSVL.

Here the CDR3 reads CATSSRGPNSPLHF. The CDR3 region has the DNA TGTGCCACCAGCAGCCGGGGCCCTAATTCACCCCTCCACTTT. V is TRBV15 and J is TRBJ1-6; tentative D call: TRBD1 (5 bases). CDR1 and CDR2 (germline): LNHNV, YYDKDF (reference sequence). The V and J ends lost 3 bases and 6 bases respectively, with 9 bases between them. The CDR3 sequence is 14 residues long. The full variable domain, completed using reference TRBV15 and TRBJ1-6, is DAMVIQNPRYQVTQFGKPVTLSCSQTLNHNVMYWYQQKSSQAPKLLFHYYDKDFNNEADTPDNFQSRRPNTSFCFLDIRSPGLGDTAMYLCATSSRGPNSPLHFGNGTRLTVT.

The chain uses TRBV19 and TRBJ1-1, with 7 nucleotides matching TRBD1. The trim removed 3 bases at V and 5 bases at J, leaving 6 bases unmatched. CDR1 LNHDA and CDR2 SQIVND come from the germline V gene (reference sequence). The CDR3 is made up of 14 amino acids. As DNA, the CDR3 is TGTGCCAGTAGTATTGGGACAGTAGGAACTGAAGCTTTCTTT. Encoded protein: CASSIGTVGTEAFF.

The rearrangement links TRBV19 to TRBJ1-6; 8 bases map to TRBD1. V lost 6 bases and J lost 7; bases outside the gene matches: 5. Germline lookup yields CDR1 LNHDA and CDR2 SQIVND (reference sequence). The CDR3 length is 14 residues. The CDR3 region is CASRIGQGNSPLHF. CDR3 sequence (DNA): TGTGCCAGTAGAATTGGACAGGGAAATTCACCCCTCCACTTT.

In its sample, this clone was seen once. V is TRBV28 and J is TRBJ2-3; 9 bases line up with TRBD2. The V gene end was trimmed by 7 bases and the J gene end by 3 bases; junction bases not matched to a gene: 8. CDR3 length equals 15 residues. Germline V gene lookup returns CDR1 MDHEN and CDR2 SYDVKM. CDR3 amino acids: CASNLGGGVTDTQYF. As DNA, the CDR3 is TGTGCCAGCAACCTTGGCGGGGGGGTAACAGATACGCAGTATTTT.